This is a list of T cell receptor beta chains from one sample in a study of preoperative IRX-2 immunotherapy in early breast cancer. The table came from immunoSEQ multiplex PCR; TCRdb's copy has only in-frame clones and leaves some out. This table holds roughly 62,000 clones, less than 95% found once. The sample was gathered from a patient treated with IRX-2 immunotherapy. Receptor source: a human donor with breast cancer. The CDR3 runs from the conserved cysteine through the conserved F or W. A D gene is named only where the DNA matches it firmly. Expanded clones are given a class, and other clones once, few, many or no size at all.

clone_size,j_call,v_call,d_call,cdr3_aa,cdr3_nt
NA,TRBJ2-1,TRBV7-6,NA,CASSLGWNEQFF,TGTGCCAGCAGCTTGGGATGGAATGAGCAGTTCTTC
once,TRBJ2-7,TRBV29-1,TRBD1,CSGGTGSGYEQYF,TGCAGCGGCGGGACAGGGTCTGGCTACGAGCAGTACTTC
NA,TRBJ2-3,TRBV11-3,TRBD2,CASSPTSGTDTQYF,TGTGCCAGCAGCCCGACTAGCGGCACAGATACGCAGTATTTT
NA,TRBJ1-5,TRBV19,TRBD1,CASSGQAGNQPQHF,TGTGCCAGTAGCGGACAGGCGGGCAATCAGCCCCAGCATTTT
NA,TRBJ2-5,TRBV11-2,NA,CASSSYPQAGPETQYF,TGTGCCAGCAGCTCCTACCCCCAGGCAGGGCCAGAGACCCAGTACTTC
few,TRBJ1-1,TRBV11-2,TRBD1,CASSLGGRGRTSGAFF,TGTGCCAGCAGCTTAGGGGGGAGGGGGCGAACTTCTGGAGCTTTCTTT
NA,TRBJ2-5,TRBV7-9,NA,CASSLEAGPKTQYF,TGTGCCAGCAGCTTAGAAGCAGGGCCGAAGACCCAGTACTTC
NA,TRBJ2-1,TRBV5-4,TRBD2,CASSLIGLGYNEQFF,TGTGCCAGCAGCTTGATCGGACTAGGCTACAATGAGCAGTTCTTC
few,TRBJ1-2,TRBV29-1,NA,CSVAGPGYTF,TGCAGCGTTGCTGGGCCAGGCTACACCTTC
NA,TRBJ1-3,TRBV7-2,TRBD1,CASSFHTGGNGNTIYF,TGTGCCAGCAGCTTCCATACAGGGGGCAATGGAAACACCATATATTTT
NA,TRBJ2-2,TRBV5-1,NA,CASSLSRGNTGELFF,TGCGCCAGCAGCTTGTCCAGGGGGAACACCGGGGAGCTGTTTTTT
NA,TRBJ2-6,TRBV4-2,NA,CASSQVLGSGANVLTF,TGTGCCAGCAGCCAAGTCCTGGGATCTGGGGCCAACGTCCTGACTTTC
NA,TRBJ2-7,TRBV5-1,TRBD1,CASSSHTGGQYEQYF,TGCGCCAGCAGCTCCCATACAGGGGGTCAATACGAGCAGTACTTC
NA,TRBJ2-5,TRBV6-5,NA,CASSYEGEGAQYF,TGTGCCAGCAGTTACGAGGGGGAAGGAGCCCAGTACTTC
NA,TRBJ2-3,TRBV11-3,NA,CASSPYRADTQYF,TGTGCCAGCAGCCCATATCGAGCAGATACGCAGTATTTT
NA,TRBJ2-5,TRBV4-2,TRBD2,CASSRSLAGAQETQYF,TGTGCCAGCAGCCGTTCACTAGCGGGGGCCCAAGAGACCCAGTACTTC
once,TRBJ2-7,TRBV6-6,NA,CASSYDRDEQYF,TGTGCCAGCAGTTACGATAGGGACGAGCAGTACTTC
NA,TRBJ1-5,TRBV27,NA,CASSPGTYSNQPQHF,TGTGCCAGCAGTCCCGGGACTTATAGCAATCAGCCCCAGCATTTT
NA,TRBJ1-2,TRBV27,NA,CASSSLRGRRHYGYTF,TGTGCCAGCAGCTCTCTCAGGGGCCGCCGTCACTATGGCTACACCTTC
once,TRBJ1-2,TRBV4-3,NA,CASSQNRQQNGYTF,TGCGCCAGCAGCCAAAACAGACAGCAGAATGGCTACACCTTC
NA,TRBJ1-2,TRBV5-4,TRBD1,CASRRFQGAYGYTF,TGTGCCAGCAGAAGGTTTCAGGGGGCCTATGGCTACACCTTC
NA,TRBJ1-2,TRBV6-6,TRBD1,CASSGTGGNYGYTF,TGTGCCAGCAGTGGGACAGGTGGTAACTATGGCTACACCTTC
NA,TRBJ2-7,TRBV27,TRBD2,CASSPTGVAGDYEQYF,TGTGCCAGCAGTCCCACCGGGGTAGCGGGGGACTACGAGCAGTACTTC
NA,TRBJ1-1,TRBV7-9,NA,CASSLEENTEAFF,TGTGCCAGCAGCTTAGAAGAGAACACTGAAGCTTTCTTT
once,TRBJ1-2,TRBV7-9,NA,CASSLGQLFYGYTF,TGTGCCAGCAGCTTAGGACAGCTATTCTATGGCTACACCTTC
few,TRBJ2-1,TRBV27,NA,CASSSLNEQFF,TGTGCCAGCAGTTCCTTGAATGAGCAGTTCTTC
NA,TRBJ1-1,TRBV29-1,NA,CSVAGRANTEAFF,TGCAGCGTTGCGGGGCGGGCGAACACTGAAGCTTTCTTT
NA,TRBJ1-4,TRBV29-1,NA,CSARRGGTNEKLFF,TGCAGCGCCCGCCGGGGGGGGACTAATGAAAAACTGTTTTTT
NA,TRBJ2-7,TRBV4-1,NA,CASSQDGRLTRSPYEQYF,TGCGCCAGCAGCCAAGATGGGCGCCTGACCAGGTCACCCTACGAGCAGTACTTC
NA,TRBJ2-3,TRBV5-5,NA,CASSLGGSTDTQYF,TGTGCCAGCAGCTTGGGCGGGAGCACAGATACGCAGTATTTT
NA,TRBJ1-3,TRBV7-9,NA,CASSDHSLGPSGNTIYF,TGTGCCAGCAGCGACCACTCGCTCGGGCCCTCTGGAAACACCATATATTTT
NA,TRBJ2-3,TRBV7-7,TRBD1,CASSPGQGADTQYF,TGTGCCAGCAGCCCTGGACAGGGGGCAGATACGCAGTATTTT
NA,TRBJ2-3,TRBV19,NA,CASSIVGTDTQYF,TGTGCCAGTAGTATAGTGGGCACAGATACGCAGTATTTT
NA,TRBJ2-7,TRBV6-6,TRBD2,CASRGSGRAYEQYF,TGTGCCAGCCGGGGAAGCGGGAGGGCCTACGAGCAGTACTTC
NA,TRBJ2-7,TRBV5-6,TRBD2,CASSYLAGFYEQYF,TGTGCCAGCAGCTACTTAGCGGGATTCTACGAGCAGTACTTC
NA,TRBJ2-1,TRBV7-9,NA,CASSHRDDYNEQFF,TGTGCCAGCAGCCACCGGGACGACTACAATGAGCAGTTCTTC
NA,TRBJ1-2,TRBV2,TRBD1,CASSDDRGRYGYTF,TGTGCCAGCAGTGATGACAGGGGGCGATATGGCTACACCTTC
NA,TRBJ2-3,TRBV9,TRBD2,CASSTWTSSTDTQYF,TGTGCCAGCAGCACCTGGACTAGCAGCACAGATACGCAGTATTTT
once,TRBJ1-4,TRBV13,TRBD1,CASSSGQARSTNEKLFF,TGTGCCAGCAGCTCCGGACAGGCTAGGTCAACTAATGAAAAACTGTTTTTT
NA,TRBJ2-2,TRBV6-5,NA,CARLGDRTNTGELFF,TGTGCCCGCCTTGGGGACCGAACGAACACCGGGGAGCTGTTTTTT
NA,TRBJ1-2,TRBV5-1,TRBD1,CASSLGTGGFTYGYTF,TGCGCCAGCAGCTTGGGGACAGGGGGCTTCACTTATGGCTACACCTTC
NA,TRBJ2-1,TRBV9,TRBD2,CASSVGLAGAAEQFF,TGTGCCAGCAGCGTAGGCCTAGCGGGAGCGGCTGAGCAGTTCTTC
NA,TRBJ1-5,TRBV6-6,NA,CASAQAFNQPQHF,TGTGCCAGCGCCCAGGCCTTTAATCAGCCCCAGCATTTT
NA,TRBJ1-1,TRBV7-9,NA,CASSPRTVNTEAFF,TGTGCCAGCAGCCCCCGGACGGTGAACACTGAAGCTTTCTTT
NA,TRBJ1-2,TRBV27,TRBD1,CASSYGTGGTFGYTF,TGTGCCAGCAGTTATGGAACAGGGGGGACGTTTGGCTACACCTTC
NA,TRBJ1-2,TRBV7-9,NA,CASSLSGVYGYTF,TGTGCCAGCAGCTTATCTGGTGTCTATGGCTACACCTTC
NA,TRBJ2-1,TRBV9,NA,CASSPIGGNEQFF,TGTGCCAGCAGTCCCATCGGGGGTAATGAGCAGTTCTTC